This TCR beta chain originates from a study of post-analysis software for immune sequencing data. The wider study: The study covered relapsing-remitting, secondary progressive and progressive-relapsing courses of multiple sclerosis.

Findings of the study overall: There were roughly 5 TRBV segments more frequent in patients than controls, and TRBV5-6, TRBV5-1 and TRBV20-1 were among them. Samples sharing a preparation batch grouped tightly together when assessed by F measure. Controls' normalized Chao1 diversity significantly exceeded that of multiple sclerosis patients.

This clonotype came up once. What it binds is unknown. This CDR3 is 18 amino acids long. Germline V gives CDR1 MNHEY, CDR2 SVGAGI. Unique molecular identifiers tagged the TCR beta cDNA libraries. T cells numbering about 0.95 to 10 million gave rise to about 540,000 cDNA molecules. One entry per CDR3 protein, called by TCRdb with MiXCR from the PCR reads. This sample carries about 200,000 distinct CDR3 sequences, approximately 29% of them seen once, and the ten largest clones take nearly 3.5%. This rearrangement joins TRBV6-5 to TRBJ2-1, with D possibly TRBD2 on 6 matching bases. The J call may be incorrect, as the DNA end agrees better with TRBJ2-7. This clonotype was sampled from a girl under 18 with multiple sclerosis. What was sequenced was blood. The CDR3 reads CASSYSLVGLSSYNEQYF. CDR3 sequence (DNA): TGTGCCAGCAGTTACTCGCTCGTGGGACTCAGCTCCTACAATGAGCAGTACTTC.